Presented here are 6 T cell receptor beta chains from one specimen sequenced in a study of T cells after yellow fever vaccination. TCRdb re-called the 5' RACE reads through MiXCR, storing one row per CDR3 protein. The table lists about 340,000 distinct CDR3 sequences, under 15% of them singletons, with approximately 3.4% in the top ten. Here the sequenced sample was CD4+ T cells sorted from PBMCs, taken 15 days after the yellow fever booster vaccination. Receptor source: a man aged 18 to 30 who received the YFV17D yellow fever vaccine.

The CDR3 coding sequence is TGCGCCAGCAGCCCCACGCAGGGGGCGTCCGATGGCTACACCTTC. Translating it yields CASSPTQGASDGYTF. The chain uses TRBV5-1 and TRBJ1-2; TRBD1 matches 8 bases. J gave up 6 bases and V 4 bases, and 11 bases lay outside the gene matches. CDR1 is SGHRS and CDR2 is YFSETQ in the germline V gene. The CDR3 runs 15 residues.

This clonotype was seen repeatedly, ten times or more. The chain combines TRBV9 with TRBJ2-7; TRBD1 matches 7 bases. V trimming: 3 bases; J trimming: 6 bases; junction bases outside the gene matches: 6. CDR1 is SGDLS, CDR2 YYNGEE, per germline. The CDR3 covers 13 residues. For the CDR3, the DNA is TGTGCCAGCAGCGCAGAGGGACAGCGCGAGCAGTACTTC. It translates to CASSAEGQREQYF.

The chain has TRBV7-9 and TRBJ1-1; 9 bases map to TRBD1. Germline V CDR1 and CDR2: SEHNR, FQNEAQ (reference sequence). This CDR3 has 14 residues. With 8 bases clipped from V and 4 bases from J, the junction kept 8 bases outside the gene matches. Here the CDR3 DNA reads TGTGCCAGCCGACCGGGACAGGGAGTCACTGAAGCTTTCTTT. It encodes CASRPGQGVTEAFF. The full variable domain, rest sourced from reference TRBV7-9 and TRBJ1-1, is DTGVSQNPRHKITKRGQNVTFRCDPISEHNRLYWYRQTLGQGPEFLTYFQNEAQLEKSRLLSDRFSAERPKGSFSTLEIQRTEQGDSAMYLCASRPGQGVTEAFFGQGTRLTVV.

CDR3 amino acids: CSARGTGQGSLYEQYV. For the CDR3, the DNA is TGCAGTGCTAGAGGTACGGGACAGGGGTCCCTCTACGAGCAGTACGTC. The chain has TRBV20-1 and TRBJ2-7; 10 bases fit TRBD1. V trimming: 1 base; J trimming: 3 bases; junction bases outside the gene matches: 9. CDR3 size: 16 residues. Germline CDR1 reads DFQATT; CDR2 reads SNEGSKA (reference sequence).

This clonotype has ten or more counts. The chain links TRBV28 to TRBJ2-6; D gene unclear. Germline loops: CDR1 MDHEN, CDR2 SYDVKM. The CDR3 runs to 15 residues. The ends were cut back, 4 bases at V and 2 bases at J, with 9 bases in the middle. The CDR3 sequence: CASSSHDTGANVLTF. DNA of the CDR3: TGTGCCAGCAGTTCACACGATACTGGGGCCAACGTCCTGACTTTC.

This clonotype was observed a few times. The chain joins TRBV5-1 to TRBJ1-3; D gene ambiguous. V lost 3 bases, J lost 4 bases, and 14 bases lay in between. Germline CDR1 SGHRS, CDR2 YFSETQ. This CDR3 is built from 15 residues. Written as DNA, the CDR3 is TGCGCCAGCAGCTGGGGTCCCGGCAGGGGAAACACCATATATTTT. Translated, it gives CASSWGPGRGNTIYF.